This record concerns one T cell receptor (beta chain) sequence. Its ends do not fully match the called genes, so a read error is possible. The entry originates in a study of tumor and adjacent non-tumor tissue in lung cancer. As for the study in general: Some 4.1 million productive TCRbeta reads were obtained per sample on average.

A modified ARM-PCR protocol with three rounds of nested PCR amplified TCRbeta. TCRdb reprocessed the multiplex PCR reads with MiXCR, giving one entry per CDR3 protein. The sample records over 130,000 distinct CDR3 sequences, around two thirds being singletons. There are 13 residues in the CDR3. The template was RNA from unsorted bulk tissue. Sample: lung tumor tissue. The receptor comes from a man in his sixties with small cell lung cancer. This chain connects TRBV12-3 or TRBV12-4 to TRBJ2-2; a weak D match, TRBD2 (6 bases). The DNA of the CDR3 is TGTGCCAGCAGTTTGACTAGTACCTGGGAGCTGTCTTTT. It specifies CASSLTSTWELSF.